Below, 12 T cell receptor beta chains from the same sample are listed, as sequenced in a study of blood T cell repertoires in COVID-19. This table comes from immunoSEQ multiplex PCR, and its TCRdb copy is limited to in-frame clones, with some not included. The sample lists a few hundred thousand clones; around 84% were seen once. Material: peripheral blood. These receptors all come from a woman in her 70s with active or convalescent COVID-19.

This chain links TRBV9 with TRBJ2-7; D is unresolved. The CDR3 length is 13 residues. With 2 bases removed from V and 6 bases from J, the gap between germline ends came to 12 bases. Germline CDR1 SGDLS, CDR2 YYNGEE. The CDR3 nucleotides are TGTGCCAGCAGCGTGCACCAACGCGGCGAGCAGTACTTC. As protein: CASSVHQRGEQYF.

The genes are TRBV9 and TRBJ1-2; 7 bases are a match to TRBD1. Germline values: CDR1 SGDLS, CDR2 YYNGEE. With 6 bases clipped from V and 5 bases from J, the junction kept 10 bases outside the gene matches. This CDR3 comprises 14 residues. The CDR3 sequence is CASTGTGTAYGYTF. Written as DNA, the CDR3 is TGTGCCAGCACCGGAACCGGGACAGCTTATGGCTACACCTTC.

The gene calls are TRBV6-2 or TRBV6-3 and TRBJ2-6, with 8 bases fitting TRBD2. V dropped 6 bases and J dropped 0; count of bases not matched to a gene: 7. Germline V gives CDR1 MNHEY, CDR2 SVGEGT. This CDR3 region has 17 residues. The CDR3 reads CASSETGGVSGANVLTF. The DNA of the CDR3 is TGTGCCAGCAGCGAAACCGGGGGGGTCTCTGGGGCCAACGTCCTGACTTTC.

This clone is a singleton in its sample. V gene TRBV4-3 combines with J gene TRBJ2-5; possible D gene TRBD2, 6 bases. Trimming left V 0 bases short and J 5 bases short, with 10 bases between. The CDR3 spans 14 residues. Looked up from germline, CDR1 is LGHNA and CDR2 is YSLEER. In DNA form, the CDR3 reads TGCGCCAGCAGCCAAGATTGGAGGGCGGAGACCCAGTACTTC. Translated: CASSQDWRAETQYF.

As regards this clone: A read error may account for a junction end that differs from germline. The V gene is TRBV3-1 (or the pseudogene TRBV3-2), the J gene TRBJ1-1; 10 bases line up with TRBD1. CDR3 length: 11 amino acids. CDR1 and CDR2 (germline): LGHDT, YNNKEL (reference sequence). CDR3 in DNA: TGTGCCAGCAGCCAAGAGGGGACAGGGGCGTTT. Translated: CASSQEGTGAF.

The rearrangement joins TRBV7-8 to TRBJ1-2; TRBD1 matches 11 bases. CDR3 length equals 13 residues. Losses at the gene ends were 5 bases for V and 8 bases for J; bases not matched to a gene: 4. Germline CDR1 reads SGHVS; CDR2 reads FQNEAQ. The CDR3 loop reads CASSKDRGPGYTF. Written as DNA, the CDR3 is TGTGCCAGCAGCAAGGACAGGGGGCCCGGCTACACCTTC. Looking up the rest from reference TRBV7-8 and TRBJ1-2 gives the full variable domain: GAGVSQSPRYKVAKRGQDVALRCDPISGHVSLFWYQQALGQGPEFLTYFQNEAQLDKSGLPSDRFFAERPEGSVSTLKIQRTQQEDSAVYLCASSKDRGPGYTFGSGTRLTVV.

This chain joins TRBV18 and TRBJ1-2, with a tentative D call TRBD1 (5 bases). This CDR3 is built from 14 residues. Between the trimmed V and J ends, which lost 5 bases and 2 bases, there was a span of 12 bases. Germline loops: CDR1 KGHSH, CDR2 LQKENI. The chain's CDR3 is CASSKGGTNYGYTF. As DNA, the CDR3 is TGTGCCAGCTCAAAGGGCGGGACGAACTATGGCTACACCTTC.

The chain uses TRBV5-1 and TRBJ1-5; weak D call: TRBD1 (6 bases). V shed 4 bases and J shed 4 bases, with 12 bases lying between them. CDR3 length: 14 residues. CDR1 is SGHRS and CDR2 is YFSETQ in the germline V gene. The CDR3 spells CASSPGQKNQPQHF. CDR3 sequence (DNA): TGCGCCAGCAGCCCCGGACAGAAAAATCAGCCCCAGCATTTT.

In its sample, this clone was seen a few times. The rearrangement joins TRBV19 to TRBJ1-2; D is unclear. Germline-derived CDR1 and CDR2 are LNHDA and SQIVND (reference sequence). The CDR3 has 14 amino acids. V was cut by 0 bases and J by 5 bases, with 10 bases left in between. CDR3 protein: CASSIEPSWYGYTF. CDR3 in DNA: TGTGCCAGTAGTATAGAGCCCAGTTGGTATGGCTACACCTTC.

CDR3 loop: CASRGQEGYQETQYF. CDR3 DNA: TGTGCCAGTAGAGGGCAGGAGGGGTACCAAGAGACCCAGTACTTC. V is TRBV19 and J is TRBJ2-5, with D possibly being TRBD2 (6 bases). V lost 6 bases and J 0 bases, leaving 14 bases between the germline ends. This CDR3 region has 15 residues. The germline gives CDR1 LNHDA, CDR2 SQIVND (reference sequence).

The gene calls are TRBV7-2 and TRBJ1-1, with D unclear. Germline CDR1 SGHTA, CDR2 FQGNSA. The CDR3 is 11 amino acids. Trimming cost V 1 base and J 11 bases, with 8 bases left between them. This CDR3 is CASSLVGRAFF. DNA of the CDR3: TGTGCCAGCAGCTTAGTGGGCAGGGCTTTCTTT.

The V and J genes are TRBV12-3 or TRBV12-4 and TRBJ2-7; perhaps TRBD1 as D (6 bases). The CDR3 covers 13 residues. With 1 base removed from V and 6 bases from J, the gap between germline ends came to 10 bases. In DNA, the CDR3 is TGTGCCAGCAGTTTAGGGGGGCGAAGCGAGCAGTACTTC. As protein: CASSLGGRSEQYF.